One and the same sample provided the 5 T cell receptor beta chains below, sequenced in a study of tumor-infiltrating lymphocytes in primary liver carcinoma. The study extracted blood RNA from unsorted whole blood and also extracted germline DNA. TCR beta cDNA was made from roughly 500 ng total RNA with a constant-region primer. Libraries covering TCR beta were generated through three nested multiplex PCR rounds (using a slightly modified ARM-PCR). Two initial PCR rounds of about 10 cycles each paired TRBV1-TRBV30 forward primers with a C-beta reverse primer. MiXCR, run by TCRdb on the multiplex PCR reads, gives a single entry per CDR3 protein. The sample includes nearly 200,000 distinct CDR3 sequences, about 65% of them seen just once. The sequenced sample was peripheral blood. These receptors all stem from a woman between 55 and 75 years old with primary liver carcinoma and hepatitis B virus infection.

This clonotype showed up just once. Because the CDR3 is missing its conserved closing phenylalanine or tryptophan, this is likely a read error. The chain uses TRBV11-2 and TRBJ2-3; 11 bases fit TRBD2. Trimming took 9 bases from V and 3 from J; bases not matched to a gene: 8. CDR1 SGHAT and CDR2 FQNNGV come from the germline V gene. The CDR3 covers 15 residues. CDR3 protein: CASSRRLAGTDTQYV. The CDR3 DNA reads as TGTGCCAGTAGCCGGCGACTAGCGGGAACAGATACGCAGTATGTT.

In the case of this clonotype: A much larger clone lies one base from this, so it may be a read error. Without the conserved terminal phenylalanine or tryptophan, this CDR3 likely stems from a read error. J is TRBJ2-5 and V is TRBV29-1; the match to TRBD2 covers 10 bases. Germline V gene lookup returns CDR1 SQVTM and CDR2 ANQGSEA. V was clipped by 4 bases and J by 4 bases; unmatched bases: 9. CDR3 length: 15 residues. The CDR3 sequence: CSVGALAGARETQYL. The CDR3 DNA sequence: TGCAGCGTTGGAGCTCTAGCGGGAGCTCGAGAGACCCAGTACTTA.

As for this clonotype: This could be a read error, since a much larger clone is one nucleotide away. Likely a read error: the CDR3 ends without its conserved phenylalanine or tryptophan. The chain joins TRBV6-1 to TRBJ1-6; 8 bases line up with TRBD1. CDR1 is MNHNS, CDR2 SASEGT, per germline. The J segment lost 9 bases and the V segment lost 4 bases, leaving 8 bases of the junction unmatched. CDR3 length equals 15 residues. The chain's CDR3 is CASSALTGTGSPLHL. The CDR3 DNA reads TGTGCCAGCAGTGCGTTGACAGGGACAGGTTCACCCCTCCACCTT.

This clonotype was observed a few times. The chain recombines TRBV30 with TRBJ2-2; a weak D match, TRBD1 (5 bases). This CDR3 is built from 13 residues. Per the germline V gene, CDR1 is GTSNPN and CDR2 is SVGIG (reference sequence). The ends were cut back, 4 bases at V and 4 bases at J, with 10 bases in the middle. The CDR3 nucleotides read TGTGCCTGGACAGGGATGCTCACCGGGGAGCTGTTTTTT. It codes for CAWTGMLTGELFF.

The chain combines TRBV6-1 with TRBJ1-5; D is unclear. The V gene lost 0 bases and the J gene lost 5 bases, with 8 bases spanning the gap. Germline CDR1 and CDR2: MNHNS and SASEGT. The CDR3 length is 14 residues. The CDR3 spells CASSEAEGDQPQHF. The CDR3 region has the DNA TGTGCCAGCAGTGAAGCGGAAGGTGATCAGCCCCAGCATTTT.